This T cell receptor beta chain was identified during a study of OX40 agonist ivuxolimab in advanced cancers. With respect to the entire study: Ivuxolimab was an agonistic, fully human IgG2 monoclonal antibody directed against OX40 (CD134), a costimulatory receptor. Intravenous ivuxolimab was administered to patients every 2 weeks at six dose levels: 0.01, 0.1, 0.3, 1.5, 3 and 10 mg/kg. Among the approximately 50 dose-escalation patients, about 19 had hepatocellular carcinoma, 15 or so melanoma, 9 renal cell carcinoma and 9 head and neck cancer. A male proportion of under 85% and a mean age of around 60 years, ranging from about 20 to 80, were recorded for the dose-escalation cohort. Prior anti-PD-1, anti-PD-L1 or anti-CTLA-4 therapy was permitted, and about two fifths of dose-escalation patients had received checkpoint inhibitors. Partial responses occurred in three dose-escalation patients: two with cutaneous melanoma and one with hepatocellular carcinoma. Peripheral TCRbeta sequencing was intended to test whether TCR sequence diversity was altered and clonal T-cell expansion was caused by ivuxolimab. The paper describes the monotherapy dose-escalation part (N of about 50 patients) of the phase I trial of ivuxolimab.

Patients with a history of autoimmune disease or receiving systemic immunosuppression were excluded from the trial. In every dose cohort, peripheral blood was drawn for TCR sequencing at baseline, cycle 4 day 1, and cycle 7 day 1. Samples were obtained from an open-label, multicenter, first-in-human phase I dose-escalation trial of ivuxolimab. The trial enrolled adults with locally advanced or metastatic head and neck squamous cell, hepatocellular, melanoma or renal cell carcinoma. Before TCR sequencing, CD4+ T cells and CD8+ T cells from peripheral blood were sorted into separate populations. Genomic DNA was isolated from the sorted cells so that the TCRbeta CDR3 region could be sequenced. The immunoSEQ Assay was used for sequencing of TCRbeta CDR3 regions. This is the immuneACCESS table as TCRdb keeps it, with only in-frame sequences that have V and J called. A part of the clones is gone; compared with another copy, unresolved V genes explain less than half, and the rest is unexplained. In this sample the table shows around 30,000 clones, more than 85% of which occur a single time. The biggest ten clones account for over 9% of the sample.

Overall results and qualifications from the work: The antigen specificity of the peripheral T cells that underwent clonal expansion was not determined. In the 0.1-3.0 mg/kg groups, partial responders had among the lowest normalized peripheral clonal expansion, particularly in CD8+ T cells. On average, CD8+ T cells showed more expanded clones than CD4+ T cells after ivuxolimab. Low levels of normalized T-cell clonal expansion were also seen in some patients who did not respond. At doses from 0.1 to 3.0 mg/kg, clonal expansion was seen in both CD4+ and CD8+ blood T cells between baseline and week 6.

Of note for this clone: Its antigen is unknown. No much larger clone exists at a distance of one base, and base qualities are not known.

The sequenced sample was CD4+ or CD8+ T cells sorted from blood, obtained in a trial of the OX40 agonist ivuxolimab. The clonotype comes from an adult with an advanced solid tumor such as melanoma, head and neck, liver or kidney cancer.

At the DNA level, the sequence is TGTGCCAGCAGTACCCGCGGGGGGGGGCCCTTAGATACGCAGTATTTT. The resulting protein is CASSTRGGGPLDTQYF. The V and J segments used are TRBV27 and TRBJ2-3; TRBD2 lines up with 9 middle nucleotides. The CDR3 measures 16 amino acids from cysteine to phenylalanine. The CDR3 DNA has 48 bases and is translated from base 1. The germline V gene (reference sequence) provides CDR1 MNHEY and CDR2 SMNVEV. The germline V and J ends show losses of 5 bases and 5 bases respectively, and no gene match explains 11 bases of the junction.